This T cell receptor (beta chain) was sequenced during a study of blood T cell repertoires in COVID-19. Study-wide context: COVID-19 samples from acute and convalescent phases originated in the United States, Italy and Spain. In each case, the material was cDNA or gDNA derived from T cells, B-cell-depleted T cells, or PBMCs.

As originally analysed: Amplified reference gene primers provided the basis for estimating nucleated cell counts. TCRdb keeps only in-frame clones here, not all; method: immunoSEQ multiplex PCR. The DNA gave D and trimming, while V, J and clone size come from that table. This table holds roughly 150,000 clones, about 72% found once. There are 19 residues in the CDR3. The V segment lost 0 bases and the J segment 6 bases; nucleotides outside the gene matches: 11. Germline V gene sequence: CDR1 SGHTA, CDR2 FQGNSA. The rearrangement uses TRBV7-2 and TRBJ2-1; 13 nucleotides align to TRBD2. The receptor was isolated from a man aged 55 to 70 who had recovered from COVID-19. Sequencing was carried out using peripheral blood. The chain's CDR3 is CASSLAGRTSGGGVNEQFF. The CDR3 coding sequence is TGTGCCAGCAGCTTAGCGGGGAGGACTAGCGGGGGAGGTGTCAATGAGCAGTTCTTC.